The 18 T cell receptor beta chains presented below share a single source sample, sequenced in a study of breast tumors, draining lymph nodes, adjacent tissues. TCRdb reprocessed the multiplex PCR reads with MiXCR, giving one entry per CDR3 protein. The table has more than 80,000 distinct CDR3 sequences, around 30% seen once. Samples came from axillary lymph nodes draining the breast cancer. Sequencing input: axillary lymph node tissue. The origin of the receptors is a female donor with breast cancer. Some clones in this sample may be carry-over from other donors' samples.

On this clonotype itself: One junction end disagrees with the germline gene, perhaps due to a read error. This CDR3 is CAVSDRGGFGNAIYF. In DNA form, the CDR3 reads TGTGCCGTCAGTGACAGGGGGGGATTCGGAAACGCCATATATTTT. The chain joins TRBV10-3 to TRBJ1-3, with 9 bases that match TRBD1. Germline assignment: CDR1 ENHRY and CDR2 SYGVKD. The CDR3 contains 15 residues.

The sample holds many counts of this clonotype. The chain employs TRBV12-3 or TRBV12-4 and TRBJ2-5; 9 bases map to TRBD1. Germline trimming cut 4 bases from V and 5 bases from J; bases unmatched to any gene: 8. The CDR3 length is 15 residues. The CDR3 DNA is TGTGCCAGCAGTTCTCTGACAGGGGGTAGGGAGACCCAGTACTTC. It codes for CASSSLTGGRETQYF.

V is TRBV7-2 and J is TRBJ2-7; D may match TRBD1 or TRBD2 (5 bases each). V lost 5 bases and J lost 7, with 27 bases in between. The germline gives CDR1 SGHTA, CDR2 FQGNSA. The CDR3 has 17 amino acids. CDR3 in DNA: TGTGCCAGCAGCCCCCGGGTTGACGGGGCTAAAAGCTATGAGCAGTACTTC. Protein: CASSPRVDGAKSYEQYF.

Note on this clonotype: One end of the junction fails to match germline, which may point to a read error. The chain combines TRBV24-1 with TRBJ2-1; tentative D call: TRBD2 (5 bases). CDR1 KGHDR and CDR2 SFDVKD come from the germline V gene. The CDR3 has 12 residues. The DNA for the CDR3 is TGTGCCACCGGAGGTGTCTACGATGAGCAGTTCTTC. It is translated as CATGGVYDEQFF.

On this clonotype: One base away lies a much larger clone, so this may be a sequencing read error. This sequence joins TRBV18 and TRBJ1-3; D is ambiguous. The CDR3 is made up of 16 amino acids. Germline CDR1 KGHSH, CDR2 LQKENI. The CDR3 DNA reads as TGTGCCAGCTCACCAATTCGTCAGTTCTCTGGAAACACCATATGTTTT. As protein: CASSPIRQFSGNTICF.

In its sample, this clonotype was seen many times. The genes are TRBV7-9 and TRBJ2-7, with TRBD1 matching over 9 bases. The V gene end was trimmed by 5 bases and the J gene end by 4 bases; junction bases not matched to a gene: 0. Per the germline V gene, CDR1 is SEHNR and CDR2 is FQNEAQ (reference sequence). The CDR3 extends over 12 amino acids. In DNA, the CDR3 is TGTGCCAGCAGCGGGACAGGGTACGAGCAGTACTTC. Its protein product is CASSGTGYEQYF. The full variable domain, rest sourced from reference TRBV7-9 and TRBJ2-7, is DTGVSQNPRHKITKRGQNVTFRCDPISEHNRLYWYRQTLGQGPEFLTYFQNEAQLEKSRLLSDRFSAERPKGSFSTLEIQRTEQGDSAMYLCASSGTGYEQYFGPGTRLTVT.

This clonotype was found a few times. The CDR3 DNA reads as TGTGCCAGCATTAAAGTTTGGACCGGGGAGCTGTTTTTT. It yields the protein CASIKVWTGELFF. The chain combines TRBV28 with TRBJ2-2; D ambiguous. The length of the CDR3 is 13 residues. Germline lookup yields CDR1 MDHEN and CDR2 SYDVKM. Trimming stripped 7 bases from V and 5 bases from J, with 11 bases between.

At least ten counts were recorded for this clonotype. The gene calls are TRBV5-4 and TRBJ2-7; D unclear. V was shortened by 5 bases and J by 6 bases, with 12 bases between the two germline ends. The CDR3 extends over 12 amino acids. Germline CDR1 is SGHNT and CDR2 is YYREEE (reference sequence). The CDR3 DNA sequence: TGTGCCAGCAGGGCTTTGGGTAGCGAGCAGTACTTC. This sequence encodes CASRALGSEQYF.

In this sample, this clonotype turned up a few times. The CDR3 reads CASKTNTEAFF. As DNA, the CDR3 is TGTGCCAGTAAAACGAACACTGAAGCTTTCTTT. The chain has TRBV19 and TRBJ1-1; D is unresolved. Germline values: CDR1 LNHDA, CDR2 SQIVND (reference sequence). This CDR3 has 11 residues. V was pared by 7 bases and J by 1 base, with 4 bases between.

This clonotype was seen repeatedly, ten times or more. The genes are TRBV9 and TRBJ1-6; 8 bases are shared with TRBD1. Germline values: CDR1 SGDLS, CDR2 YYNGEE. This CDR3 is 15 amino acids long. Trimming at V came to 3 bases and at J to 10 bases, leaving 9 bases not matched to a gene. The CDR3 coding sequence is TGTGCCAGCAGCGCTAATGACAGGGGATGGTCACCCCTCCACTTT. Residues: CASSANDRGWSPLHF.

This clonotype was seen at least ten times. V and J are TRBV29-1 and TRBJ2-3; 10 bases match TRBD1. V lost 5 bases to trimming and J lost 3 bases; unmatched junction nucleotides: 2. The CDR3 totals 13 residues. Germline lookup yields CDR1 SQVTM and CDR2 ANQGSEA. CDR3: CSVRQGATDTQYF. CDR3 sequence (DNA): TGCAGCGTTAGACAGGGGGCAACAGATACGCAGTATTTT.

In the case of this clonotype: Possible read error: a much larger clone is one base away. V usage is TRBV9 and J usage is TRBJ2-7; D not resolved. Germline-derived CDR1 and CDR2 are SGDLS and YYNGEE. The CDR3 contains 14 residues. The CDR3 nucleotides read TGTGCCAGCAGCGTAGCGTCCCAGTCCTACGAGCAGTCCTTC. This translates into CASSVASQSYEQSF.

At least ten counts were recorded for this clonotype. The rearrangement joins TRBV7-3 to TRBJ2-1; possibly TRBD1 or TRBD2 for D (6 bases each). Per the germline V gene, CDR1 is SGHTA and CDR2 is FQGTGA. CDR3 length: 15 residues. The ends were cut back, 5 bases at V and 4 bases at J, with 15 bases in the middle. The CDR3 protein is CASSVGGSSYNEQFF. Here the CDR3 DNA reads TGTGCCAGCAGCGTAGGGGGGAGCTCATACAATGAGCAGTTCTTC.

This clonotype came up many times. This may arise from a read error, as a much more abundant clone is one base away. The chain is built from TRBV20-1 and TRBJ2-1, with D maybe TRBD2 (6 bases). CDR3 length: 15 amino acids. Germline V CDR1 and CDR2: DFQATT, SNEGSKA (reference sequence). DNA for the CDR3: TGCAGTGCTAATAAGGGCGGGAACTCCTCCAATGAGCAGTTCTTC. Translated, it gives CSANKGGNSSNEQFF.

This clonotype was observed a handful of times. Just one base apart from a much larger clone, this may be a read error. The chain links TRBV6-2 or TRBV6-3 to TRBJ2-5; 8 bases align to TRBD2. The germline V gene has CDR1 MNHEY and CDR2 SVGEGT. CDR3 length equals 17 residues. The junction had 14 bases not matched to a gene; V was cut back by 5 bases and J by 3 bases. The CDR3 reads CASSHTWSGRSEETQYF. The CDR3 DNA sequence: TGTGCCAGCAGTCACACGTGGAGCGGGAGATCGGAAGAGACCCAGTACTTC.

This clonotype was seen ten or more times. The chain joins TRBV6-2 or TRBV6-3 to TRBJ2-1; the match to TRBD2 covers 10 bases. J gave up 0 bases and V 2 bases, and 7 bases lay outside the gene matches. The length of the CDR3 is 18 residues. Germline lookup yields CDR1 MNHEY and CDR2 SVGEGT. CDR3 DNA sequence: TGTGCCAGCAGTTACCCAGTTAGCGGGGGGTCCTCCTACAATGAGCAGTTCTTC. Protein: CASSYPVSGGSSYNEQFF.

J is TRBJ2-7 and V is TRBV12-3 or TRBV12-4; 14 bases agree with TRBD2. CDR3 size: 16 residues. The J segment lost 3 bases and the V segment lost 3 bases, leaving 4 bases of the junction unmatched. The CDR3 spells CASSFAGLAGVYEQYF. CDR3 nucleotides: TGTGCCAGCAGTTTTGCGGGACTAGCGGGGGTCTACGAGCAGTACTTC.

Written as DNA, the CDR3 is TGTGCCATCGGACTAGCGGGGGGGCTTCAAGAGACCCAGTACTTC. It codes for CAIGLAGGLQETQYF. J is TRBJ2-5 and V is TRBV10-3, with 15 positions matching TRBD2. The CDR3 length is 15 residues. From germline, CDR1 is ENHRY and CDR2 SYGVKD. Trimming removed 8 bases from V and 2 bases from J; junction bases left unmatched: 3.